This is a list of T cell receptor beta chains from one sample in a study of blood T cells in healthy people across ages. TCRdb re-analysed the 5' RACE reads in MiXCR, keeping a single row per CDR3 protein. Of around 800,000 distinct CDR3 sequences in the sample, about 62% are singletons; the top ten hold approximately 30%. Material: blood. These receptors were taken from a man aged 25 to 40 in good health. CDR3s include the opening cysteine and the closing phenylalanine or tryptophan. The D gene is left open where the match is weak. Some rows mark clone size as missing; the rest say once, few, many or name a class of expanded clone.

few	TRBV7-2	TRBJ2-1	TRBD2	TGTGCCAGCAGCATTACGCTAGGCGGGGGGGTGCCGGAGCAGTTCTTC	CASSITLGGGVPEQFF
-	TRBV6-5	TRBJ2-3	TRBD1	TGTGCCAGCAGTTACGGACAGGGAGATACGCAGTATTTT	CASSYGQGDTQYF
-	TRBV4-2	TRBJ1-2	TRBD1	TGTGCCAGCAGCCAAGGCCAGGGGGCAGGTAACTATGGCTACACCTTC	CASSQGQGAGNYGYTF
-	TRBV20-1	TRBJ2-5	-	TGCAGTGCTATCAGGGCAGCCCAAGAGACCCAGTACTTC	CSAIRAAQETQYF
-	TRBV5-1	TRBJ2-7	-	TGTGCCAGCAGTCTGGACGGGGAGCAGTACTTC	CASSLDGEQYF
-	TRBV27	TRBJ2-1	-	TGTGCCAGCAGTCTTCTCCTAAGCGGGCCACGCAATGAGCAGTTCTTC	CASSLLLSGPRNEQFF
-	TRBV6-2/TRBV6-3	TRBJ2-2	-	TGTGCCAGCAGTTACTCGATGGGATGGGGTCAGGACACCGGGGAGCTGTTTTTT	CASSYSMGWGQDTGELFF
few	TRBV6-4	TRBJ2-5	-	TGTGCCAGCAGTGACTCGAAAGAGACCCAGTACTTC	CASSDSKETQYF
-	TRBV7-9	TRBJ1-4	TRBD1	TGTGCCAGCAGCTTTGGACAGGGGGTTGGGAAACTGTTTTTT	CASSFGQGVGKLFF
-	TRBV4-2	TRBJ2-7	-	TGTGCCAGCAGCCAAGATTCACGGCGGAGCTCCTACGAGCAGTACTTC	CASSQDSRRSSYEQYF
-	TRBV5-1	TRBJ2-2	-	TGCGCCAGCAGCTCGTTGCTCGTGGGGGACGTCGGGGAGCTGTTTTTT	CASSSLLVGDVGELFF
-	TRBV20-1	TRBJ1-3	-	TGCAGTGCTAGCAGGGACGCTGGTGGAAACACCATATATTTT	CSASRDAGGNTIYF
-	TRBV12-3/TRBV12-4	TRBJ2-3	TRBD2	TGTGCCAGCGGGAGCGGGGGGGCCACAGATACGCAGTATTTT	CASGSGGATDTQYF
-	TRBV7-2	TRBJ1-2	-	TGTGCCAGCAGCTTAGTCGGGGGGCAAGACTATGGCTACACCTTC	CASSLVGGQDYGYTF
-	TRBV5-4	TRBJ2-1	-	TGTGCCAGCACTCACCTCCGGGGACACTACAATGAGCAGTTCTTC	CASTHLRGHYNEQFF
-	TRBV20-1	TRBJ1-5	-	TGCAGTGCTAACGTGGACGGCAGCAATCAGCCCCAGCATTTT	CSANVDGSNQPQHF
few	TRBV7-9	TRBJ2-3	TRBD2	TGTGCCAGCAGTTTCGGGACTAGCGGGGATACGCAGTATTTT	CASSFGTSGDTQYF
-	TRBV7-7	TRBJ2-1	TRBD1	TGTGCTAGCAGCTTATCCTCCGGGACAGAATCCTACAATGAGCAGTTCTTC	CASSLSSGTESYNEQFF
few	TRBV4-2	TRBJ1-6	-	TGTGCCAGCAGCCAAGATTCGGGCGGGAGCTCCTATAATTCACCCCTCCACTTT	CASSQDSGGSSYNSPLHF
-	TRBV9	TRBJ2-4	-	TGTGCCAGCAGCGTGGGACATCTAGCCAAAAACATTCAGTACTTC	CASSVGHLAKNIQYF
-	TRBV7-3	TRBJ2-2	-	TGTGCCAGCAGCCCACGACAGGCCGGGGAGCTGTTTTTT	CASSPRQAGELFF
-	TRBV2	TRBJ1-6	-	TGTGCCAGCAGTTATACTGCTAATTCACCCCTCCACTTT	CASSYTANSPLHF
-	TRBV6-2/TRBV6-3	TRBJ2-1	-	TGTGCCAGCAGCCTAGCTACCAGGCGGGAGCAGTTCTTC	CASSLATRREQFF